This TCR beta chain was sequenced for a study of patients with pleural tuberculosis. Many counts were recorded for this clonotype. A single record per CDR3 protein comes from TCRdb applying MiXCR to the reads. This table has 40,000 to 55,000 distinct CDR3 sequences, under 8.5% appearing once. Germline lookup yields CDR1 SNHLY and CDR2 FYNNEI. The CDR3 sequence is 14 residues long. V was cut by 7 bases and J by 6 bases, with 18 bases left in between. The receptor comes from a human donor with pleural tuberculosis. The genes are TRBV2 and TRBJ1-2; D possibly corresponds to TRBD1 (5 bases). This CDR3 reads CASILLVRGDGYTF. As DNA, the CDR3 is TGTGCCAGCATCCTGTTGGTCCGGGGCGATGGCTACACCTTC.